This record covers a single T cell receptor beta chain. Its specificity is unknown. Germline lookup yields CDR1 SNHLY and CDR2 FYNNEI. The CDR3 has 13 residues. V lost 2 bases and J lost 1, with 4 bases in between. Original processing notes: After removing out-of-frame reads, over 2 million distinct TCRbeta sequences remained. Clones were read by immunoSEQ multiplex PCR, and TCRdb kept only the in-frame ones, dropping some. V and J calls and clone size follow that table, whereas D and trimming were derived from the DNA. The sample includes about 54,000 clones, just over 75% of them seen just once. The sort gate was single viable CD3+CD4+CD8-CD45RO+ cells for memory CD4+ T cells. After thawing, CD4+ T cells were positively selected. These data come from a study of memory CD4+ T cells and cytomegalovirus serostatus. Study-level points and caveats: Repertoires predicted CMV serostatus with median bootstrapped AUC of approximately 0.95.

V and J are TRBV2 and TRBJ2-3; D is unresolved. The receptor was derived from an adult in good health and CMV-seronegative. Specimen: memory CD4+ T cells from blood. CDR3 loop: CASSETGTDTQYF. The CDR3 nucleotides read TGTGCCAGCAGTGAAACAGGCACAGATACGCAGTATTTT.